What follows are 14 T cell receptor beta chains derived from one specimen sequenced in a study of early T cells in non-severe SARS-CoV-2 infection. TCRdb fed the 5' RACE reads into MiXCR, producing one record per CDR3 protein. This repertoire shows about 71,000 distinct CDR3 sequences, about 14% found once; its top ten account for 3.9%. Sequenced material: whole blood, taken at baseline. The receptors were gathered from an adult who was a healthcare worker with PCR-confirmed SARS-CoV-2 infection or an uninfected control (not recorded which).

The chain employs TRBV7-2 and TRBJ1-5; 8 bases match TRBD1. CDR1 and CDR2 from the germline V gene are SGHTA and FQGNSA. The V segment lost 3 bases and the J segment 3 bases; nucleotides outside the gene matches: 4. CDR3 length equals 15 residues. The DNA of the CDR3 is TGTGCCAGCAGCTTTGCAGGGGGCCCCAATCAGCCCCAGCATTTT. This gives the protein CASSFAGGPNQPQHF.

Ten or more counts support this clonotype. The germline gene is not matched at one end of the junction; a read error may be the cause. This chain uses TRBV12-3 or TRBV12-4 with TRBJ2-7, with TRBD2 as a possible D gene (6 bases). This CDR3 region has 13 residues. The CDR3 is CASSIAATYEQYF. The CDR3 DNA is TGTGCCAGCAGTATAGCGGCCACCTACGAGCAGTACTTC.

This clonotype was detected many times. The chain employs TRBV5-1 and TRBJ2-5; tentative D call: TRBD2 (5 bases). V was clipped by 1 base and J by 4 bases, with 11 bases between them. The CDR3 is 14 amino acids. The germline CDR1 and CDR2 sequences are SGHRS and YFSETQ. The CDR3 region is CASSLSTGRETQYF. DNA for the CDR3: TGCGCCAGCAGCTTGTCGACGGGGAGAGAGACCCAGTACTTC.

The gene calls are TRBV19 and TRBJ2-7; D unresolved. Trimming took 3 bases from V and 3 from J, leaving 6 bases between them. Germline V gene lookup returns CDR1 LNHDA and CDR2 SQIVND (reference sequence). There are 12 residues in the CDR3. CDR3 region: CASSMNYYEQYF. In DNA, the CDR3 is TGTGCCAGTAGTATGAACTACTACGAGCAGTACTTC.

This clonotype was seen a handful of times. The CDR3 reads CTSSPGLAGTNEQFF. Written as DNA, the CDR3 is TGCACCAGCAGTCCGGGACTAGCGGGAACTAATGAGCAGTTCTTC. This chain links TRBV1 with TRBJ2-1; TRBD2, the D gene given by the table, was not confirmed from the DNA. TRBV1 is shown as a pseudogene. The CDR3 covers 15 residues.

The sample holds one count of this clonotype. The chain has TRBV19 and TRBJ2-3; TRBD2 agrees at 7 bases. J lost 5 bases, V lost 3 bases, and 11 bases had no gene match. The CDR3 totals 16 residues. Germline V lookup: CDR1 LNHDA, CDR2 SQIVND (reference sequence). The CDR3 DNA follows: TGTGCCAGTAGTATCACCCTCGGACTAGACGGAGATACGCAGTATTTT. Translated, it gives CASSITLGLDGDTQYF.

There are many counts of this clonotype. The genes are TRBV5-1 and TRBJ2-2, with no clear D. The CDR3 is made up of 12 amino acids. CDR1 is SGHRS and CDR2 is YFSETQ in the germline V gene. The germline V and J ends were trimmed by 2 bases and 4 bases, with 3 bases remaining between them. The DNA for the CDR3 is TGCGCCAGCAGCTTCGGCACCGGGGAGCTGTTTTTT. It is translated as CASSFGTGELFF.

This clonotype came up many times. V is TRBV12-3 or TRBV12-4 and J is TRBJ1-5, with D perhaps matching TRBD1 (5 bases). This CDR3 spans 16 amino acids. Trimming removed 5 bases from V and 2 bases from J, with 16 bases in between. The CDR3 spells CASSPRQRAGNQPQHF. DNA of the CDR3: TGTGCCAGCAGTCCACGACAGAGGGCTGGCAATCAGCCCCAGCATTTT.

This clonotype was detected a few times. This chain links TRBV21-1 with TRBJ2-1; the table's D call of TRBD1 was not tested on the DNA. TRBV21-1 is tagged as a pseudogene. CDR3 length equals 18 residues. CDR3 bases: TGTGCCAGCAGCACTCCCGGGACAGGGGCCCAGTCCTACAATGAGCAGTTCTTC. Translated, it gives CASSTPGTGAQSYNEQFF.

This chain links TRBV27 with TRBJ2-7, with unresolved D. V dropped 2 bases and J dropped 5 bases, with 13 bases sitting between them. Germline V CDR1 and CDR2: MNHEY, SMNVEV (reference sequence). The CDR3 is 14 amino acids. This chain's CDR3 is CASSLQLSTDEQYF. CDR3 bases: TGTGCCAGCAGTTTACAACTCTCCACAGACGAGCAGTACTTC.

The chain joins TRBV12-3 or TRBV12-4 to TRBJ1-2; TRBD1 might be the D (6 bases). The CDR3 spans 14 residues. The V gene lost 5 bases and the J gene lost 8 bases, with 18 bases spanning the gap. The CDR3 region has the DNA TGTGCCAGCAGTCTAGAATTGGGGGGCCACGGCTACACCTTC. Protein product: CASSLELGGHGYTF.

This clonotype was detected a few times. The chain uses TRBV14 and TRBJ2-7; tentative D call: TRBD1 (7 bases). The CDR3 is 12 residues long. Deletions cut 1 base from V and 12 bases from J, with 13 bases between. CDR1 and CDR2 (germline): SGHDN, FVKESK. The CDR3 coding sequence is TGTGCCAGCAGCCAAGTGGAGGGGGCGGCGTACTTC. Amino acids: CASSQVEGAAYF. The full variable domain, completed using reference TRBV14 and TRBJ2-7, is EAGVTQFPSHSVIEKGQTVTLRCDPISGHDNLYWYRRVMGKEIKFLLHFVKESKQDESGMPNNRFLAERTGGTYSTLKVQPAELEDSGVYFCASSQVEGAAYFGPGTRLTVT.

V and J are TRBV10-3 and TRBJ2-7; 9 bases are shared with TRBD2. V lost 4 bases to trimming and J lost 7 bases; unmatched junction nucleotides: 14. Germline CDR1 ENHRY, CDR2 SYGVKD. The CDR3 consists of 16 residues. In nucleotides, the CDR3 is TGTGCCATCAGTGGTTTGGGGTCTAGCGGGAATCAGGAGCAGTACTTC. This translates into CAISGLGSSGNQEQYF.

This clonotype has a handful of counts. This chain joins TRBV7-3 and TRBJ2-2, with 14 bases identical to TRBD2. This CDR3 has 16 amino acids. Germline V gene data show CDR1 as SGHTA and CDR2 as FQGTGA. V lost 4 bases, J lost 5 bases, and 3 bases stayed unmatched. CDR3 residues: CASSSGLAGGTGELFF. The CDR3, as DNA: TGTGCCAGCAGCTCCGGACTAGCGGGGGGAACCGGGGAGCTGTTTTTT.